Only one count was recorded for the clone carrying this TCR beta chain. What it recognizes is unknown. This sample is drawn from a study of graft-versus-host responses after intestinal transplantation. The wider study: For around three years after anti-thymocyte globulin induction, all recipients took tacrolimus and steroids. Whole-study results and caveats: Where graft-donor T cell macrochimerism was present, patients had high graft-versus-host to host-versus-graft clonal ratios in allografts. Circulating GvH clones peaking coincided with falling HvG clones soon after transplant.

Produced via immunoSEQ multiplex PCR; TCRdb's table is partial and in-frame only. The top ten clones hold more than 0.15% of a sample with over 90,000 clones, roughly 91% of them seen once. This clonotype originated in a human donor who was the organ donor for an intestinal transplant. The sample in question was unstimulated CD4+ T cells sorted from spleen or lymph node cells, obtained before transplant.

The CDR3: CASSPYSSGGGEQFF. The CDR3 region has the DNA TGTGCCAGCTCACCATATAGTAGCGGGGGGGGTGAGCAGTTCTTC. The chain couples TRBV18 to TRBJ2-1; 11 bases align to TRBD2. This CDR3 comprises 15 residues. Per the germline V gene, CDR1 is KGHSH and CDR2 is LQKENI. The V and J ends lost 2 bases and 9 bases, in that order; junction bases with no gene match: 6.